Presented here are 11 T cell receptor beta chains from one specimen sequenced in a study of shared clonotypes between healthy human individuals (dated by TCRdb to 2018 to 2020). Preparation of the library involved the immunoSEQ multiplex PCR assay. The clones in this table, taken by TCRdb from immuneACCESS, are in-frame only. Not every clone is retained; where verified, under half of the shortfall comes from an unresolved V gene, and the cause of the rest is unknown. This sample comprises roughly 2.6 million clones, more than 90% of them detected only once. The ten largest clones capture roughly 0.14% of the sample. Material for sequencing was naive CD4+ T cells sorted from blood. Per the publication, the cell subset or site label means: CD45RA+ positively selected. Receptors originate from a man in his late teens or twenties in good health.

This chain uses TRBV6-6 with TRBJ2-4, with D possibly matching TRBD2 (5 bases). V was clipped by 2 bases and J by 1 base, with 9 bases between them. The CDR3 has 15 amino acids. Germline CDR1 and CDR2: MNHNY and SVGAGI (reference sequence). CDR3 amino acids: CASSYVRDAKNIQYF. As DNA, the CDR3 is TGTGCCAGCAGTTACGTCCGGGATGCCAAAAACATTCAGTACTTC.

V is TRBV2 and J is TRBJ2-5; D perhaps matches TRBD1 (5 bases). The CDR3 is 14 residues long. Germline V CDR1 and CDR2: SNHLY, FYNNEI. The V end was cut by 3 bases, the J end by 1 base, with 9 bases between. In DNA form, the CDR3 reads TGTGCCAGCAGTGATTCAGGGCCCCAAGAGACCCAGTACTTC. It is translated as CASSDSGPQETQYF.

The rearrangement links TRBV11-2 to TRBJ1-1; the D is unclear. V was clipped by 2 bases and J by 1 base, with 8 bases between them. The CDR3 runs 14 residues. CDR1 SGHAT and CDR2 FQNNGV come from the germline V gene. In DNA, the CDR3 is TGTGCCAGCAGCTTATTGCTGACGAACACTGAAGCTTTCTTT. It translates to CASSLLLTNTEAFF.

The V and J genes are TRBV10-3 and TRBJ1-3, with D perhaps matching TRBD1 (5 bases). CDR1 and CDR2 (germline): ENHRY, SYGVKD. Trimming left V 2 bases short and J 2 bases short, with 10 bases between. This CDR3 contains 15 residues. As DNA, the CDR3 is TGTGCCATCAGTGAGATGAGGGGCACTGGAAACACCATATATTTT. This codes for CAISEMRGTGNTIYF.

This clone was found a few times. The chain carries TRBV19 and TRBJ1-6, with TRBD1 matching over 7 bases. V shed 4 bases and J 8 bases; nucleotides not matched to a gene: 2. This CDR3 region has 13 residues. CDR1 is LNHDA and CDR2 is SQIVND in the germline V gene (reference sequence). CDR3 amino acids: CASSRTGDSPLHF. The CDR3 DNA follows: TGTGCCAGTAGTAGGACAGGAGATTCACCCCTCCACTTT. The complete variable domain, with remaining parts taken from reference TRBV19 and TRBJ1-6, reads DGGITQSPKYLFRKEGQNVTLSCEQNLNHDAMYWYRQDPGQGLRLIYYSQIVNDFQKGDIAEGYSVSREKKESFPLTVTSAQKNPTAFYLCASSRTGDSPLHFGNGTRLTVT.

V gene TRBV6-1 combines with J gene TRBJ2-7, with 7 positions matching TRBD1. CDR3 size: 14 residues. The V gene end was trimmed by 4 bases and the J gene end by 4 bases; junction bases not matched to a gene: 7. Germline assignment: CDR1 MNHNS and CDR2 SASEGT. CDR3 nucleotide sequence: TGTGCCAGCAGTGTTACCGGGACAGAATACGAGCAGTACTTC. Protein product: CASSVTGTEYEQYF.

Worth noting for this clone: The germline gene is not matched at one end of the junction; a read error may be the cause. This chain connects TRBV18 to TRBJ1-3, with 10 nucleotides matching TRBD1. This CDR3 contains 14 residues. The germline gives CDR1 KGHSH, CDR2 LQKENI. CDR3 nucleotide sequence: TGTGCCAGCTCTCGACAGGGGGCTGGGAACACCATATATTTT. This gives the protein CASSRQGAGNTIYF.

The chain carries TRBV6-5 and TRBJ1-1, with a tentative D call TRBD1 (6 bases). This CDR3 has 15 residues. Deletions cut 2 bases from V and 4 bases from J, with 14 bases between. The V gene's germline CDR1 is MNHEY and CDR2 SVGAGI. The CDR3 reads CASSYAAKGGTEAFF. The CDR3 DNA is TGTGCCAGCAGTTACGCTGCCAAGGGGGGCACTGAAGCTTTCTTT.

The chain couples TRBV6-6 to TRBJ2-7; 8 bases fit TRBD1. The CDR3 consists of 13 residues. The V and J ends lost 6 bases and 2 bases, in that order; junction bases with no gene match: 3. CDR1 MNHNY and CDR2 SVGAGI come from the germline V gene (reference sequence). CDR3 bases: TGTGCCAGCAGACGGGACAGGACCTACGAGCAGTACTTC. The encoded protein is CASRRDRTYEQYF.

The CDR3 spells CATSKTGTGTSETQYF. The DNA for the CDR3 is TGTGCCACCAGCAAAACCGGGACAGGGACGTCAGAGACCCAGTACTTC. The chain couples TRBV15 to TRBJ2-5; 9 nucleotides align to TRBD1. The V and J ends lost 4 bases and 4 bases, in that order; junction bases with no gene match: 10. CDR1 LNHNV and CDR2 YYDKDF come from the germline V gene (reference sequence). The CDR3 is 16 amino acids.

V usage is TRBV6-6 and J usage is TRBJ2-7, with a possible D match to TRBD2 (6 bases). Germline V gives CDR1 MNHNY, CDR2 SVGAGI (reference sequence). This CDR3 comprises 14 residues. V lost 8 bases to trimming and J lost 3 bases, with 17 bases between them. CDR3 DNA sequence: TGTGCCAGCTATCAGCCGGGACTTGGCTACGAGCAGTACTTC. Amino acid sequence: CASYQPGLGYEQYF.